What follows are 30 T cell receptor beta chains derived from one specimen sequenced in a study of blood T cell repertoires in COVID-19. Sequenced by immunoSEQ multiplex PCR; TCRdb stores in-frame clones only, minus some. The sample has fewer than 250,000 clones, 84% seen once. The sequenced sample consisted of PBMCs or T cells enriched from blood (not recorded which). The source is a woman in her 40s who had recovered from COVID-19.

The chain couples TRBV30 to TRBJ1-2, with D perhaps TRBD1 (5 bases). V was trimmed by 0 bases and J by 5 bases, leaving 10 bases between them. The germline V gene encodes CDR1 GTSNPN and CDR2 SVGIG (reference sequence). This CDR3 has 13 amino acids. The CDR3 spells CAWSVHRKYGYTF. DNA of the CDR3: TGTGCCTGGAGTGTCCACAGGAAGTATGGCTACACCTTC.

The V gene is TRBV5-1, the J gene TRBJ2-2, with TRBD1 identical over 11 bases. The CDR3 has 14 residues. J lost 9 bases, V lost 4 bases, and 5 bases had no gene match. Germline V lookup: CDR1 SGHRS, CDR2 YFSETQ. Written as DNA, the CDR3 is TGCGCCAGCAGCAGCCGGGACAGGGGGTGGGAGCTGTTTTTT. It encodes CASSSRDRGWELFF.

This clone appeared a few times. This rearrangement joins TRBV12-3 or TRBV12-4 to TRBJ1-1; unclear D gene. CDR3 length: 13 amino acids. V dropped 3 bases and J dropped 1 base, with 6 bases sitting between them. DNA for the CDR3: TGTGCCAGCAGTTTTTTCCAGAACACTGAAGCTTTCTTT. Its protein product is CASSFFQNTEAFF.

This sequence joins TRBV5-1 and TRBJ2-1; 8 bases are shared with TRBD2. The V gene's germline CDR1 is SGHRS and CDR2 YFSETQ. Germline trimming cut 0 bases from V and 10 bases from J; bases unmatched to any gene: 9. The CDR3 is 15 residues long. The CDR3 here is CASSLGGLGNNEQFF. In DNA form, the CDR3 reads TGCGCCAGCAGCTTGGGGGGACTAGGGAATAACGAGCAGTTCTTC.

V is TRBV5-1 and J is TRBJ2-7, with 8 bases that match TRBD1. The length of the CDR3 is 15 residues. From germline, CDR1 is SGHRS and CDR2 YFSETQ. Germline trimming cut 4 bases from V and 2 bases from J; bases unmatched to any gene: 8. DNA for the CDR3: TGCGCCAGCAGCCCCCGACAGGGGTTGACCTACGAGCAGTACTTC. Translated: CASSPRQGLTYEQYF.

This chain joins TRBV5-1 and TRBJ2-1, with D maybe TRBD2 (6 bases). V lost 0 bases to trimming and J lost 0 bases, with 13 bases between them. This CDR3 region has 17 residues. Germline-derived CDR1 and CDR2 are SGHRS and YFSETQ. The CDR3 nucleotides read TGCGCCAGCAGCTTGGGGGCAGCGGGCATCTCCTACAATGAGCAGTTCTTC. It translates to CASSLGAAGISYNEQFF.

This chain links TRBV6-5 with TRBJ1-4; weak D call: TRBD1 (6 bases). This CDR3 is 16 amino acids long. CDR1 and CDR2 from the germline V gene are MNHEY and SVGAGI. V gave up 0 bases and J gave up 7 bases, with 15 bases separating them. CDR3 residues: CASSYSSGRGGEKLFF. The DNA of the CDR3 is TGTGCCAGCAGTTACTCGAGTGGCAGGGGCGGTGAAAAACTGTTTTTT.

This sequence joins TRBV19 and TRBJ2-4; 7 bases fit TRBD1. The V and J ends lost 6 bases and 6 bases, in that order; junction bases with no gene match: 5. The germline gives CDR1 LNHDA, CDR2 SQIVND (reference sequence). The CDR3 sequence is 13 residues long. The CDR3, as DNA: TGTGCCAGTAGCAAGGGACAGATAAACATTCAGTACTTC. This codes for CASSKGQINIQYF.

This clone is a singleton in its sample. The rearrangement links TRBV30 to TRBJ1-5; a weak D match, TRBD1 (6 bases). Germline assignment: CDR1 GTSNPN and CDR2 SVGIG (reference sequence). CDR3 length: 16 amino acids. V was clipped by 0 bases and J by 2 bases, with 14 bases between them. The CDR3 nucleotides are TGTGCCTGGAGTGTACGGGGCAGGGGAGGCAATCAGCCCCAGCATTTT. Amino acids: CAWSVRGRGGNQPQHF.

The chain carries TRBV21-1 and TRBJ2-4; the table names TRBD1, a call not compared with the DNA. TRBV21-1 corresponds to a pseudogene. The CDR3 is 17 residues long. In DNA form, the CDR3 reads TGTGCCAGCAGCATCCTAACAGGGCCCCTAGCCAAAAACATTCAGTACTTC. This sequence encodes CASSILTGPLAKNIQYF.

J is TRBJ1-2 and V is TRBV27; D perhaps matches TRBD1 (6 bases). From germline, CDR1 is MNHEY and CDR2 SMNVEV (reference sequence). This CDR3 comprises 16 residues. V shed 2 bases and J shed 6 bases, with 19 bases lying between them. This CDR3 reads CASSLRGGGAGDGYTF. In nucleotides, the CDR3 is TGTGCCAGCAGTTTAAGGGGGGGCGGGGCAGGGGATGGCTACACCTTC.

The chain uses TRBV27 and TRBJ2-1, with D perhaps matching TRBD2 (7 bases). The CDR3 is 15 residues long. Trimming took off 5 bases at V and 1 base at J, with 12 bases between the two ends. Germline V gene data show CDR1 as MNHEY and CDR2 as SMNVEV (reference sequence). CDR3 in DNA: TGTGCCAGCAGTGGGGGGGGCGGTTCCTACAATGAGCAGTTCTTC. Protein product: CASSGGGGSYNEQFF.

The V call is TRBV14, the J call TRBJ2-2; unclear D gene. V lost 8 bases to trimming and J lost 0 bases, with 10 bases between them. The CDR3 has 14 residues. The germline gives CDR1 SGHDN, CDR2 FVKESK. In nucleotides, the CDR3 is TGTGCCAGCGCGGTCCTTGCGAACACCGGGGAGCTGTTTTTT. It is translated as CASAVLANTGELFF.

The V call is TRBV29-1, the J call TRBJ1-4, with 9 bases aligning to TRBD1. Germline V gene lookup returns CDR1 SQVTM and CDR2 ANQGSEA. This CDR3 region has 13 residues. J was trimmed by 7 bases and V by 3 bases; bases with no gene match: 3. CDR3 in DNA: TGCAGCGTTGATCTGGGACAGGGTGAAAAACTGTTTTTT. Its translation is CSVDLGQGEKLFF.

The rearrangement links TRBV5-6 to TRBJ1-3; perhaps TRBD1 as D (5 bases). The CDR3 sequence is 14 residues long. Trimming removed 1 base at V and 3 bases at J, with 8 bases between. Germline CDR1 SGHDT, CDR2 YYEEEE. The CDR3 loop is CASSLTGHGNTIYF. CDR3 sequence (DNA): TGTGCCAGCAGCTTGACAGGTCATGGAAACACCATATATTTT.

The chain has TRBV7-9 and TRBJ1-4; 9 bases fit TRBD1. The CDR3 runs to 15 residues. Losses at the gene ends were 5 bases for V and 8 bases for J; bases not matched to a gene: 9. Germline V gene lookup returns CDR1 SEHNR and CDR2 FQNEAQ (reference sequence). CDR3 nucleotides: TGTGCCAGCAGCCCCTTGGGACAGGGAGGGGAAAAACTGTTTTTT. It yields the protein CASSPLGQGGEKLFF.

The genes are TRBV4-1 and TRBJ1-1, with D possibly TRBD1 on 6 matching bases. V was cut by 0 bases and J by 5 bases, with 13 bases left in between. Germline V gene data show CDR1 as MGHRA and CDR2 as YSYEKL. The CDR3 totals 15 residues. The chain's CDR3 is CASSQEQGRGTEAFF. The CDR3, as DNA: TGCGCCAGCAGCCAAGAACAGGGACGGGGTACTGAAGCTTTCTTT.

The CDR3: CASSFLGGNVAAGELFF. The CDR3, as DNA: TGTGCCAGCAGCTTCCTTGGGGGGAACGTAGCTGCCGGGGAGCTGTTTTTT. The chain is built from TRBV5-6 and TRBJ2-2; tentatively, D is TRBD2 (6 bases). Between the trimmed V and J ends, which lost 2 bases and 6 bases, there was a span of 20 bases. Germline CDR1 SGHDT, CDR2 YYEEEE. The CDR3 spans 17 residues.

The gene calls are TRBV6-5 and TRBJ2-2; TRBD2 is a possible D gene (6 bases). The CDR3 loop spans 14 amino acids. Germline loops: CDR1 MNHEY, CDR2 SVGAGI. V gave up 7 bases and J gave up 6 bases, with 15 bases separating them. The DNA of the CDR3 is TGTGCCAGCACCTCCCTGGGGGACTCCGGGGAGCTGTTTTTT. This translates into CASTSLGDSGELFF.

The chain couples TRBV25-1 to TRBJ2-1; 7 nucleotides line up with TRBD2. The CDR3 is 14 residues long. The germline V gene has CDR1 MGHDK and CDR2 SYGVNS. J lost 7 bases, V lost 8 bases, and 11 bases had no gene match. The CDR3 DNA is TGTGCCAGCGGAAGAACGGGGGGTAGTAATGAGCAGTTCTTC. It encodes CASGRTGGSNEQFF. The full variable domain, its missing parts supplied by reference TRBV25-1 and TRBJ2-1, is EADIYQTPRYLVIGTGKKITLECSQTMGHDKMYWYQQDPGMELHLIHYSYGVNSTEKGDLSSESTVSRIRTEHFPLTLESARPSHTSQYLCASGRTGGSNEQFFGPGTRLTVL.

The chain has TRBV12-3 or TRBV12-4 and TRBJ2-5, with D possibly matching TRBD1 (5 bases). CDR3 size: 13 residues. V lost 5 bases and J 0 bases, leaving 7 bases between the germline ends. The CDR3 region has the DNA TGTGCCAGCAGTAGACAGTACCAAGAGACCCAGTACTTC. Protein product: CASSRQYQETQYF.

This chain uses TRBV24-1 with TRBJ2-2; D not resolved. The CDR3 totals 14 residues. V shed 4 bases and J shed 7 bases, with 12 bases lying between them. Germline-derived CDR1 and CDR2 are KGHDR and SFDVKD. The CDR3 DNA sequence: TGTGCCACCAGTGAAACTGAGAGGAGCGGGGAGCTGTTTTTT. This gives the protein CATSETERSGELFF.

V is TRBV15 and J is TRBJ1-1, with no clear D. CDR1 LNHNV and CDR2 YYDKDF come from the germline V gene (reference sequence). The CDR3 length is 20 residues. Trimming removed 3 bases from V and 2 bases from J, with 28 bases in between. The CDR3 DNA is TGTGCCACCAGCAGGCAGCCCACCCCGTGGGCCGATCCAACTAACACTGAAGCTTTCTTT. Its protein product is CATSRQPTPWADPTNTEAFF. The variable domain in full, with the rest retrieved from reference TRBV15 and TRBJ1-1, is DAMVIQNPRYQVTQFGKPVTLSCSQTLNHNVMYWYQQKSSQAPKLLFHYYDKDFNNEADTPDNFQSRRPNTSFCFLDIRSPGLGDTAMYLCATSRQPTPWADPTNTEAFFGQGTRLTVV.

The CDR3 region has the DNA TGTGCCACCAGTTACAGGGTGGGAAATGAGCAGTTCTTC. This translates into CATSYRVGNEQFF. This sequence joins TRBV24-1 and TRBJ2-1; tentative D call: TRBD1 (6 bases). Trimming removed 6 bases at V and 7 bases at J, with 12 bases between. Germline lookup yields CDR1 KGHDR and CDR2 SFDVKD. The CDR3 extends over 13 amino acids.

The chain employs TRBV28 and TRBJ1-1; no clear D gene. CDR1 and CDR2 (germline): MDHEN, SYDVKM. This CDR3 region has 12 residues. V was pared by 3 bases and J by 7 bases, with 9 bases between. CDR3 region: CASSFGQFEAFF. The CDR3 nucleotides are TGTGCCAGCAGTTTTGGGCAGTTTGAAGCTTTCTTT. The full variable domain, with the rest looked up from reference TRBV28 and TRBJ1-1, is DVKVTQSSRYLVKRTGEKVFLECVQDMDHENMFWYRQDPGLGLRLIYFSYDVKMKEKGDIPEGYSVSREKKERFSLILESASTNQTSMYLCASSFGQFEAFFGQGTRLTVV.

This sequence joins TRBV29-1 and TRBJ1-2, with a weak D call TRBD1 (6 bases). Deletions cut 4 bases from V and 4 bases from J, with 16 bases between. The CDR3 contains 14 residues. CDR1 and CDR2 (germline): SQVTM, ANQGSEA. As DNA, the CDR3 is TGCAGCGTTGGACACAGGGAATCTTTCTATGGCTACACCTTC. Amino acids: CSVGHRESFYGYTF.

This chain connects TRBV20-1 to TRBJ1-1; 8 bases agree with TRBD1. The CDR3 spans 11 residues. Germline assignment: CDR1 DFQATT and CDR2 SNEGSKA (reference sequence). V gave up 0 bases and J gave up 11 bases; unmatched junction bases: 2. CDR3 amino acids: CSAREDREAFF. Written as DNA, the CDR3 is TGCAGTGCTAGAGAGGACAGGGAGGCTTTCTTT.

The CDR3 protein is CASSRQGVNTEAFF. CDR3 DNA: TGTGCCAGCAGCCGACAGGGGGTGAACACTGAAGCTTTCTTT. V usage is TRBV6-6 and J usage is TRBJ1-1; 9 bases fit TRBD1. Germline V gene data show CDR1 as MNHNY and CDR2 as SVGAGI (reference sequence). This CDR3 contains 14 residues. The V gene end was trimmed by 6 bases and the J gene end by 0 bases; junction bases not matched to a gene: 2.

The chain joins TRBV20-1 to TRBJ2-1; perhaps TRBD2 as D (5 bases). Germline assignment: CDR1 DFQATT and CDR2 SNEGSKA (reference sequence). The V end lost 6 bases, the J end lost 10 bases, and 10 bases lay between the germline ends. This CDR3 has 10 residues. The CDR3 loop is CSAQRAEQFF. DNA for the CDR3: TGCAGTGCGCAGAGGGCCGAGCAGTTCTTC.

The V and J genes are TRBV10-3 and TRBJ2-3, with 9 bases aligning to TRBD2. V trimming: 11 bases; J trimming: 2 bases; junction bases outside the gene matches: 8. Germline V gene sequence: CDR1 ENHRY, CDR2 SYGVKD. The CDR3 has 14 amino acids. This CDR3 reads CAAKAGGLTDTQYF. The DNA for the CDR3 is TGTGCCGCTAAAGCGGGAGGACTCACAGATACGCAGTATTTT.